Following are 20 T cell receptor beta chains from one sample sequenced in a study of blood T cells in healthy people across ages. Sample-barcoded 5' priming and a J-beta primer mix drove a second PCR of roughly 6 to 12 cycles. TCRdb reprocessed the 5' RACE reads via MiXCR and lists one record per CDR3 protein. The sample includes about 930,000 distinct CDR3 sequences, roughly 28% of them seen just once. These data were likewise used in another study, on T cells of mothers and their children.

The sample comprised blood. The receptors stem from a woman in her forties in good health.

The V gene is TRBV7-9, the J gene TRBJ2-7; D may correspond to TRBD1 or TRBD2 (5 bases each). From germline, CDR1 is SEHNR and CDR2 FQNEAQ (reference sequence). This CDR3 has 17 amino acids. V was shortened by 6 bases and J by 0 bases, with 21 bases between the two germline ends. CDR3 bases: TGTGCCAGCAGTTCCGGGACGGGTGGAAATAGCTCCTACGAGCAGTACTTC. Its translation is CASSSGTGGNSSYEQYF.

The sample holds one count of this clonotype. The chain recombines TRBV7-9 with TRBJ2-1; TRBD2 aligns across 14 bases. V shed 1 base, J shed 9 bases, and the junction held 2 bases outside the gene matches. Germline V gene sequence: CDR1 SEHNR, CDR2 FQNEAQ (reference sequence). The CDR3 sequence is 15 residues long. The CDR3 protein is CASSLDGTSGSEQFF. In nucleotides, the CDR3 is TGTGCCAGCAGCTTAGATGGGACTAGCGGGAGTGAGCAGTTCTTC.

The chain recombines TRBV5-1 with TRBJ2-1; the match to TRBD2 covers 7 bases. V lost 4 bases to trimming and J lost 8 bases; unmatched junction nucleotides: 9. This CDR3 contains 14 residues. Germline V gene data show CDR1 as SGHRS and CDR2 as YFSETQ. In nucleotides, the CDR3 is TGCGCCAGCAGCCCCAGCGGGGTTAGCGATGAGCAGTTCTTC. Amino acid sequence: CASSPSGVSDEQFF.

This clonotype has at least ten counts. The CDR3, as DNA: TGTGCCAGCAGCCAGCTAGCGAAATATTACGAGCAGTACTTC. As protein: CASSQLAKYYEQYF. V gene TRBV14 combines with J gene TRBJ2-7; D may be TRBD2 (6 bases). The CDR3 sequence is 14 residues long. Trimming took off 3 bases at V and 4 bases at J, with 13 bases between the two ends. Germline loops: CDR1 SGHDN, CDR2 FVKESK.

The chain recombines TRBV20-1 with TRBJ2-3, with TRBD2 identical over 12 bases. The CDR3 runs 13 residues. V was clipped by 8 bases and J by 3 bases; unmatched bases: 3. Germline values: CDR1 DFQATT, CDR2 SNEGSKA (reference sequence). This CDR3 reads CSTTSGRTDTQYF. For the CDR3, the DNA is TGCAGTACGACTAGCGGGAGAACAGATACGCAGTATTTT.

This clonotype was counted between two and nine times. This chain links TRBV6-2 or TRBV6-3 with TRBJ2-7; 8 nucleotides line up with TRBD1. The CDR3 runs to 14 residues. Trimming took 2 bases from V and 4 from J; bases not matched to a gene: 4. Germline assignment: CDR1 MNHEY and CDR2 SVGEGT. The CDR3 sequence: CASSYLGDRYEQYF. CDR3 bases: TGTGCCAGCAGTTACCTCGGGGACAGGTACGAGCAGTACTTC.

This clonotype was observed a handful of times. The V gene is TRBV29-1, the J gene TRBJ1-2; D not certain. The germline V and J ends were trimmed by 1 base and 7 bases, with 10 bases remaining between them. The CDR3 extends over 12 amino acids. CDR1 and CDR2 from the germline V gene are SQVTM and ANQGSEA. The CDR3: CSVEAPWGGYTF. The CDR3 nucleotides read TGCAGCGTTGAAGCCCCCTGGGGTGGCTACACCTTC. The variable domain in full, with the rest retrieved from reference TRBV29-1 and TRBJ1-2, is SAVISQKPSRDICQRGTSLTIQCQVDSQVTMMFWYRQQPGQSLTLIATANQGSEATYESGFVIDKFPISRPNLTFSTLTVSNMSPEDSSIYLCSVEAPWGGYTFGSGTRLTVV.

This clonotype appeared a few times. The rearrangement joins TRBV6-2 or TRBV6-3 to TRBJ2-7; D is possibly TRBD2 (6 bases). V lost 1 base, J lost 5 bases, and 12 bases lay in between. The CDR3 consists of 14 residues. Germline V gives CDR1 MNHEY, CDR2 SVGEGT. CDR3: CASSYWVPGDEQYF. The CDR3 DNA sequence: TGTGCCAGCAGTTACTGGGTTCCGGGGGACGAGCAGTACTTC.

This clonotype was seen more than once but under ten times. The CDR3 region is CASSLAGTSGGVPSSYNEQFF. In DNA, the CDR3 is TGTGCCAGCAGCTTAGCGGGGACTAGCGGGGGGGTACCGAGCTCCTACAATGAGCAGTTCTTC. The V gene is TRBV7-2, the J gene TRBJ2-1; 16 nucleotides line up with TRBD2. From germline, CDR1 is SGHTA and CDR2 FQGNSA. V shed 0 bases and J 0 bases; nucleotides not matched to a gene: 8. The CDR3 is 21 residues long.

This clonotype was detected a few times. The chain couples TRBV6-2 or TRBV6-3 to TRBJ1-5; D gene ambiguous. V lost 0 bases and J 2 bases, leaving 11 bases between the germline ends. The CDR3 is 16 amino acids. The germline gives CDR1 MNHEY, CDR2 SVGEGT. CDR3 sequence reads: CASSYSPRTGNQPQHF. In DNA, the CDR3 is TGTGCCAGCAGTTACTCGCCCCGAACAGGCAATCAGCCCCAGCATTTT.

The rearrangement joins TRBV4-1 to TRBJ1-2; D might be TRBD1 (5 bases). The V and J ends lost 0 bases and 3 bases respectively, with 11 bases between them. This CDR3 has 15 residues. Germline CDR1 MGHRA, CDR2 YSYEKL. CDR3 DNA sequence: TGCGCCAGCAGCCAAGATCCCGGGACCTACTATGGCTACACCTTC. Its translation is CASSQDPGTYYGYTF.

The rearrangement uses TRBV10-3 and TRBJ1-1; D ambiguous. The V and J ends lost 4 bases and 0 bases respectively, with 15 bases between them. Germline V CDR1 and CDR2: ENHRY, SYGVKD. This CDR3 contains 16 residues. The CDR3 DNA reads TGTGCCATCAGTGGGTTTGGCGGGGAGGTGAACACTGAAGCTTTCTTT. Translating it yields CAISGFGGEVNTEAFF.

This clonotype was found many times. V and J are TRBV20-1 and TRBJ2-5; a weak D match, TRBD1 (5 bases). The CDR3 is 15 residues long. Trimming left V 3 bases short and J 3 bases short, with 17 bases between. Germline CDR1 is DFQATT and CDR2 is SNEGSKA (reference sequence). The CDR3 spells CSASDFGHPKETQYF. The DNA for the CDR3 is TGCAGTGCTAGCGACTTTGGACACCCCAAAGAGACCCAGTACTTC.

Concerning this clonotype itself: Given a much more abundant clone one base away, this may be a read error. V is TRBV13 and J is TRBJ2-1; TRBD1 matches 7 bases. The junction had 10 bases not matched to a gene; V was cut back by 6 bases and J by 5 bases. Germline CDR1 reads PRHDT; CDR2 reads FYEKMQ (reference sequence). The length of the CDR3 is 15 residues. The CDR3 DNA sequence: TGTGCCAGCAGAAGGGGCGACAGGGCAAACAATGAGCAGTTCTTC. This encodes CASRRGDRANNEQFF.

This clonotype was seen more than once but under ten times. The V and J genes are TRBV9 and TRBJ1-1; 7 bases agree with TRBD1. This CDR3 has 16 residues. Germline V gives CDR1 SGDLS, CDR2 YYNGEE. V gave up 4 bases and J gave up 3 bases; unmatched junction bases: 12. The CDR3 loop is CASSKTGQTLYTEAFF. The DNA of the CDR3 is TGTGCCAGCAGCAAAACGGGACAGACCCTCTACACTGAAGCTTTCTTT. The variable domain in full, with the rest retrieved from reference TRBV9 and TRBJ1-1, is DSGVTQTPKHLITATGQRVTLRCSPRSGDLSVYWYQQSLDQGLQFLIQYYNGEERAKGNILERFSAQQFPDLHSELNLSSLELGDSALYFCASSKTGQTLYTEAFFGQGTRLTVV.

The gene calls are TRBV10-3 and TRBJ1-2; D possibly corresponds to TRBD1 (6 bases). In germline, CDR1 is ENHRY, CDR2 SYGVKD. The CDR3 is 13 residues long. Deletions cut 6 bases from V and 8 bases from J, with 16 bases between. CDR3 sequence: CAIRVGGTGGYTF. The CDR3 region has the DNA TGTGCCATCAGGGTGGGGGGCACAGGAGGCTACACCTTC.

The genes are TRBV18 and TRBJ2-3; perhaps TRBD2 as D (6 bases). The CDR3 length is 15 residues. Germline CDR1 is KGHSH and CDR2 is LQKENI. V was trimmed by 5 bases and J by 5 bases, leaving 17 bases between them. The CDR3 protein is CASSEAPGLQDTQYF. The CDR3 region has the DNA TGTGCCAGCTCAGAAGCACCGGGACTCCAAGATACGCAGTATTTT. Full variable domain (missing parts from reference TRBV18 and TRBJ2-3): NAGVMQNPRHLVRRRGQEARLRCSPMKGHSHVYWYRQLPEEGLKFMVYLQKENIIDESGMPKERFSAEFPKEGPSILRIQQVVRGDSAAYFCASSEAPGLQDTQYFGPGTRLTVL.

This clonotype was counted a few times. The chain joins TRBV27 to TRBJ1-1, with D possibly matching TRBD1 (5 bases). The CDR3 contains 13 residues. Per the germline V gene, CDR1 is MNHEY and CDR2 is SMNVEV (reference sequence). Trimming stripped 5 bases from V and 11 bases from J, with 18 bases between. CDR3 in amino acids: CASSVGHRYGAFF. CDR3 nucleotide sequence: TGTGCCAGCAGTGTAGGACACCGCTATGGGGCTTTCTTT.

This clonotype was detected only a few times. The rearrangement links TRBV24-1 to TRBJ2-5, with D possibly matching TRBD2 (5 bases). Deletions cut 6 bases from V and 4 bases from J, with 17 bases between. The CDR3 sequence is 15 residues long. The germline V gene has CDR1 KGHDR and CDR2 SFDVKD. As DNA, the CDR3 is TGTGCCACCAGTTCCGGGAATCCGGATGGAGAGACCCAGTACTTC. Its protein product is CATSSGNPDGETQYF.

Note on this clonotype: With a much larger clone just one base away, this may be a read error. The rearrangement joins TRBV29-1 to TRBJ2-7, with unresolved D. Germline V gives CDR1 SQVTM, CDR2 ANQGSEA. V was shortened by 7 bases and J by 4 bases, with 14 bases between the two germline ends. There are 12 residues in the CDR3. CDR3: CSGVTAVYEQYF. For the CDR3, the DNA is TGCAGCGGTGTAACGGCAGTTTACGAGCAGTACTTC.